The 23 T cell receptor beta chains in this list originate from one sample, sequenced in a study of blood T cell repertoires in COVID-19. Clones were read by immunoSEQ multiplex PCR, and TCRdb kept only the in-frame ones, dropping some. The sample comprises about 110,000 clones, over 70% of which are singletons, and 0.83% rests with the top ten. The material sequenced was peripheral blood. These receptors originate from a woman between 70 and 85 years old with acute or convalescent COVID-19.

V gene TRBV18 combines with J gene TRBJ2-5; D may be TRBD2 (6 bases). V was shortened by 5 bases and J by 0 bases, with 19 bases between the two germline ends. Germline V gene sequence: CDR1 KGHSH, CDR2 LQKENI. The CDR3 length is 17 residues. The CDR3 is CASSNDIAGRYQETQYF. In DNA form, the CDR3 reads TGTGCCAGCTCAAATGATATCGCGGGACGGTACCAAGAGACCCAGTACTTC.

This chain links TRBV29-1 with TRBJ2-3, with unresolved D. The CDR3 length is 11 residues. The ends were cut back, 8 bases at V and 2 bases at J, with 8 bases in the middle. CDR1 is SQVTM and CDR2 is ANQGSEA in the germline V gene. The CDR3 here is CSSSVTDTQYF. Here the CDR3 DNA reads TGCAGCTCTTCGGTCACAGATACGCAGTATTTT.

The gene calls are TRBV28 and TRBJ1-1, with 10 bases identical to TRBD1. Germline CDR1 reads MDHEN; CDR2 reads SYDVKM. V shed 5 bases and J 1 base; nucleotides not matched to a gene: 16. This CDR3 is 19 amino acids long. In nucleotides, the CDR3 is TGTGCCAGCAGTAAGGGGACAGGGGCGATAATCGGGTGGAACACTGAAGCTTTCTTT. Translation: CASSKGTGAIIGWNTEAFF.

The rearrangement joins TRBV5-1 to TRBJ1-2, with D maybe TRBD1 (5 bases). Germline CDR1 is SGHRS and CDR2 is YFSETQ. Trimming took off 4 bases at V and 4 bases at J, with 11 bases between the two ends. The CDR3 consists of 13 residues. The CDR3 sequence: CASSPGGSYGYTF. For the CDR3, the DNA is TGCGCCAGCAGCCCGGGGGGTAGCTATGGCTACACCTTC.

The rearrangement joins TRBV21-1 to TRBJ2-3; TRBD2, as called in the table, went unchecked against the DNA. TRBV21-1 is listed as a pseudogene. The CDR3 is made up of 13 amino acids. CDR3 sequence reads: CVSSQGNTDTQYF. As DNA, the CDR3 is TGTGTCAGCAGCCAAGGTAACACAGATACGCAGTATTTT.

The chain is built from TRBV4-1 and TRBJ1-6; 9 bases map to TRBD1. The germline CDR1 and CDR2 sequences are MGHRA and YSYEKL. V shed 8 bases and J 9 bases; nucleotides not matched to a gene: 5. CDR3 length: 13 residues. The CDR3 DNA reads as TGCGCCAGCGAGGGACAGGGTAGTTCACCCCTCCACTTT. Its protein product is CASEGQGSSPLHF.

The chain employs TRBV13 and TRBJ2-1; D possibly corresponds to TRBD2 (7 bases). The CDR3 contains 16 residues. With 5 bases removed from V and 7 bases from J, the gap between germline ends came to 21 bases. Germline assignment: CDR1 PRHDT and CDR2 FYEKMQ (reference sequence). The CDR3 DNA is TGTGCCAGCAGCCCACGACAGGCGGGGGAAAGAAATGAGCAGTTCTTC. It codes for CASSPRQAGERNEQFF. Combining the CDR3 with reference TRBV13 and TRBJ2-1 gives the whole variable domain AAGVIQSPRHLIKEKRETATLKCYPIPRHDTVYWYQQGPGQDPQFLISFYEKMQSDKGSIPDRFSAQQFSDYHSELNMSSLELGDSALYFCASSPRQAGERNEQFFGPGTRLTVL.

The V call is TRBV19, the J call TRBJ1-1; D is uncertain. Germline-derived CDR1 and CDR2 are LNHDA and SQIVND (reference sequence). The CDR3 spans 15 residues. With 6 bases removed from V and 4 bases from J, the gap between germline ends came to 18 bases. The CDR3 nucleotides are TGTGCCAGTAGCATATCTTCGGGGTTGGGCACTGAAGCTTTCTTT. Protein product: CASSISSGLGTEAFF.

J is TRBJ1-6 and V is TRBV4-1; no firm D call. The CDR3 extends over 16 amino acids. Per the germline V gene, CDR1 is MGHRA and CDR2 is YSYEKL. V lost 3 bases and J 10 bases, leaving 19 bases between the germline ends. The CDR3 sequence: CASSQTPGERSSPLHF. The CDR3 coding sequence is TGCGCCAGCAGCCAGACCCCGGGAGAACGTAGCTCACCCCTCCACTTT.

The chain carries TRBV3-1 (or the pseudogene TRBV3-2) and TRBJ2-7; TRBD2 matches at 7 bases. CDR3 length: 13 residues. CDR1 is LGHDT and CDR2 is YNNKEL in the germline V gene (reference sequence). The V gene end was trimmed by 4 bases and the J gene end by 3 bases; junction bases not matched to a gene: 3. CDR3 sequence (DNA): TGTGCCAGCAGCCGACAGCGGGGCTACGAGCAGTACTTC. Translation gives CASSRQRGYEQYF.

The DNA of the CDR3 is TGCGCCAGCAGCTCCTGGACAGGGGACGTCGCGAACACCGGGGAGCTGTTTTTT. Translated, it gives CASSSWTGDVANTGELFF. V gene TRBV5-1 combines with J gene TRBJ2-2; 9 nucleotides align to TRBD1. Germline V CDR1 and CDR2: SGHRS, YFSETQ. V dropped 3 bases and J dropped 0; count of bases not matched to a gene: 9. The CDR3 length is 18 residues.

The genes are TRBV9 and TRBJ1-4, with D hard to call. Germline V gene data show CDR1 as SGDLS and CDR2 as YYNGEE. The germline V and J ends were trimmed by 0 bases and 8 bases, with 5 bases remaining between them. The CDR3 has 12 amino acids. The CDR3: CASSVDEEKLFF. The CDR3 DNA reads TGTGCCAGCAGCGTAGACGAGGAAAAACTGTTTTTT.

This rearrangement joins TRBV5-1 to TRBJ1-1, with TRBD1 matching 11 bases. CDR1 is SGHRS, CDR2 YFSETQ, per germline. Germline trimming cut 4 bases from V and 2 bases from J; bases unmatched to any gene: 4. The CDR3 extends over 15 amino acids. The CDR3 here is CASSVGTGGNTEAFF. For the CDR3, the DNA is TGCGCCAGCAGCGTAGGGACAGGGGGTAACACTGAAGCTTTCTTT.

The chain links TRBV11-2 to TRBJ2-3; 10 bases are a match to TRBD2. There are 16 residues in the CDR3. V lost 2 bases and J lost 4; bases outside the gene matches: 6. Germline values: CDR1 SGHAT, CDR2 FQNNGV. The CDR3 loop reads CASSLKLAGASDTQYF. The CDR3 coding sequence is TGTGCCAGCAGCTTAAAGCTAGCGGGAGCGTCAGATACGCAGTATTTT.

The chain recombines TRBV2 with TRBJ2-3; 12 bases align to TRBD2. This CDR3 is 16 amino acids long. Germline V gene data show CDR1 as SNHLY and CDR2 as FYNNEI. Trimming removed 5 bases from V and 6 bases from J; junction bases left unmatched: 9. The CDR3 coding sequence is TGTGCCAGCAGTTATCGGACTAGCGGGGTGGGCGATACGCAGTATTTT. Translating gives CASSYRTSGVGDTQYF.

The chain is built from TRBV5-1 and TRBJ2-1; 7 bases fit TRBD2. The J segment lost 7 bases and the V segment lost 3 bases, leaving 7 bases of the junction unmatched. The CDR3 contains 14 residues. The germline V gene has CDR1 SGHRS and CDR2 YFSETQ. CDR3 sequence: CASSYDGGGNEQFF. CDR3 in DNA: TGCGCCAGCAGCTATGATGGGGGAGGGAATGAGCAGTTCTTC.

This clone was observed a few times. The chain joins TRBV10-3 to TRBJ2-3; 13 nucleotides agree with TRBD2. The V and J ends lost 3 bases and 0 bases, in that order; junction bases with no gene match: 12. The germline gives CDR1 ENHRY, CDR2 SYGVKD. CDR3 size: 20 residues. The chain's CDR3 is CAISDSVGTSGASSTDTQYF. The CDR3 DNA follows: TGTGCCATCAGTGATTCGGTCGGGACTAGCGGGGCCAGCAGCACAGATACGCAGTATTTT.

V gene TRBV5-1 combines with J gene TRBJ2-3; D possibly corresponds to TRBD1 (6 bases). V gave up 4 bases and J gave up 0 bases, with 12 bases separating them. The CDR3 has 15 amino acids. Germline assignment: CDR1 SGHRS and CDR2 YFSETQ. This CDR3 is CASSSGQTSTDTQYF. The DNA of the CDR3 is TGCGCCAGCAGCAGTGGACAGACTAGCACAGATACGCAGTATTTT.

This chain uses TRBV6-1 with TRBJ1-1; tentatively, D is TRBD1 (6 bases). CDR3 length equals 14 residues. Germline assignment: CDR1 MNHNS and CDR2 SASEGT. Deletions cut 3 bases from V and 6 bases from J, with 14 bases between. CDR3 sequence reads: CASSDGAGAAEAFF. In nucleotides, the CDR3 is TGTGCCAGCAGTGACGGTGCAGGGGCGGCTGAAGCTTTCTTT.

This chain uses TRBV5-4 with TRBJ1-2, with 7 bases fitting TRBD1. J lost 5 bases, V lost 4 bases, and 11 bases had no gene match. This CDR3 comprises 15 residues. Germline V gene data show CDR1 as SGHNT and CDR2 as YYREEE (reference sequence). The CDR3 is CASSTGTASAYGYTF. In DNA, the CDR3 is TGTGCCAGCAGCACCGGGACAGCTTCGGCGTATGGCTACACCTTC.

Only one count was recorded for this clone. The chain couples TRBV6-1 to TRBJ2-7, with 8 bases lining up with TRBD1. The J segment lost 2 bases and the V segment lost 1 base, leaving 7 bases of the junction unmatched. The germline CDR1 and CDR2 sequences are MNHNS and SASEGT. The CDR3 is made up of 16 amino acids. The CDR3 region has the DNA TGTGCCAGCAGTGAAGTAGGCAGGGGGCCCCCCTACGAGCAGTACTTC. It encodes CASSEVGRGPPYEQYF.

V gene TRBV19 combines with J gene TRBJ1-5; D is uncertain. Germline V gives CDR1 LNHDA, CDR2 SQIVND (reference sequence). This CDR3 has 13 residues. The V end was cut by 0 bases, the J end by 7 bases, with 7 bases between. The CDR3 is CASSIEVRQPQHF. The CDR3 nucleotides are TGTGCCAGTAGTATAGAAGTCCGGCAGCCCCAGCATTTT.

Only one count was recorded for this clone. CDR3 loop: CASSQDLVLTSGQYF. In DNA form, the CDR3 reads TGTGCCAGCAGCCAAGATCTTGTACTAACTAGCGGGCAGTACTTC. The rearrangement links TRBV3-1 (or the pseudogene TRBV3-2) to TRBJ2-7, with 8 bases aligning to TRBD2. Germline CDR1 is LGHDT and CDR2 is YNNKEL (reference sequence). The J segment lost 9 bases and the V segment lost 0 bases, leaving 10 bases of the junction unmatched. This CDR3 region has 15 residues.